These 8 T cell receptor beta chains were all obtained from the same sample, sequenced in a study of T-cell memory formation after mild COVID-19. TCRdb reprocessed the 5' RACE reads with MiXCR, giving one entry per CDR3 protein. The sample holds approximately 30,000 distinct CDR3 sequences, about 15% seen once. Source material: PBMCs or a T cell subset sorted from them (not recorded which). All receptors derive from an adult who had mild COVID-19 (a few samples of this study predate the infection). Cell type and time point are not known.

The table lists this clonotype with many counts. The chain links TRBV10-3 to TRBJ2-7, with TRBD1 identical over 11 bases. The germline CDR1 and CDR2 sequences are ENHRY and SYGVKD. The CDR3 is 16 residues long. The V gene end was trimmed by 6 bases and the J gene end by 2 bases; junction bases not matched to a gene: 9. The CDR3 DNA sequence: TGTGCCATCAGGGACAGGGGGCGAGAAGGCACCTACGAGCAGTACTTC. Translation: CAIRDRGREGTYEQYF.

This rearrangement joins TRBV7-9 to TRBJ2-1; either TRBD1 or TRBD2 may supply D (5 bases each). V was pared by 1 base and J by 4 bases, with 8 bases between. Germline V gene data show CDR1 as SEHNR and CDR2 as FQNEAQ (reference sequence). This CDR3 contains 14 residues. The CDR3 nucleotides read TGTGCCAGCAGCTTAGAAGAGGGGTACAATGAGCAGTTCTTC. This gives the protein CASSLEEGYNEQFF.

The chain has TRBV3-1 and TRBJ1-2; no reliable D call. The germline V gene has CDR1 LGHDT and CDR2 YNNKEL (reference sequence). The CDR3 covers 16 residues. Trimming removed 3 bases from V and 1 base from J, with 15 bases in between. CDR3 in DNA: TGTGCCAGCAGCCAGCAATGGGAGGGCAGTAACTATGGCTACACCTTC. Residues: CASSQQWEGSNYGYTF.

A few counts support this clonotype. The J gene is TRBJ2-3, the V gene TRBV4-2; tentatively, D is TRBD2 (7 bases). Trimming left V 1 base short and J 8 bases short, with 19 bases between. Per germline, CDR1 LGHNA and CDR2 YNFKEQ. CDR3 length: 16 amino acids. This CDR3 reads CASSQGDRGGRATQYF. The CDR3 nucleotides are TGTGCCAGCAGCCAAGGAGATAGGGGGGGACGGGCTACGCAGTATTTT.

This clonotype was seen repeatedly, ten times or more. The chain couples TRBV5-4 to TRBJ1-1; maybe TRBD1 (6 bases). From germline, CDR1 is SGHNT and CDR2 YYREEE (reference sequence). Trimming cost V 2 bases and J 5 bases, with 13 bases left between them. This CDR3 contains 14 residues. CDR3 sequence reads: CASSFNRDRTEAFF. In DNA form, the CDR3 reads TGTGCCAGCAGCTTCAACAGGGATCGGACTGAAGCTTTCTTT.

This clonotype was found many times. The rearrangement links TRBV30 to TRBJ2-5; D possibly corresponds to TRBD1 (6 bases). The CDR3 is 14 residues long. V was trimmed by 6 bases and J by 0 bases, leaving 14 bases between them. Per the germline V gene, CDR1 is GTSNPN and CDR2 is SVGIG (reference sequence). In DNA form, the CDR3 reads TGTGCCTGTATGATCGGACAGAACCAAGAGACCCAGTACTTC. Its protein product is CACMIGQNQETQYF.

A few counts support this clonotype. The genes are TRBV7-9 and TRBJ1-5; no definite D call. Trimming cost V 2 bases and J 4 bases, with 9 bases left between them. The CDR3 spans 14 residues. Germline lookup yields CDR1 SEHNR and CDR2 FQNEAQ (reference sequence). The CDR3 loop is CASSLSSENQPQHF. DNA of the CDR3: TGTGCCAGCAGCTTAAGTTCGGAGAATCAGCCCCAGCATTTT.

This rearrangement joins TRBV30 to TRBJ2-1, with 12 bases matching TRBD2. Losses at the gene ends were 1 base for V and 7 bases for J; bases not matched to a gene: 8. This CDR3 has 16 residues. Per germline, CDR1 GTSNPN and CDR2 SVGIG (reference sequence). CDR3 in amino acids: CAWSELLAGGPNEQFF. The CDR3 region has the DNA TGTGCCTGGAGTGAACTCCTAGCGGGAGGGCCTAATGAGCAGTTCTTC.